This T cell receptor (beta chain) originates from a study of T cells after yellow fever vaccination. Findings and limits, study-wide: A faster peak, day 5 versus 15, was reached by the weaker secondary response.

The table lists this clonotype with a few counts. Its antigen remains unidentified. One entry per CDR3 protein, called by TCRdb with MiXCR from the 5' RACE reads. The repertoire holds approximately 300,000 distinct CDR3 sequences, with roughly 13% as singletons. The CDR3 sequence is 11 residues long. V was pared by 6 bases and J by 7 bases, with 2 bases of the junction left unmatched. The germline gives CDR1 MNHEY, CDR2 SVGAGI. The input for sequencing was CD4+ T cells sorted from PBMCs, taken 45 days after the yellow fever booster vaccination. The gene calls are TRBV6-5 and TRBJ1-1; 7 nucleotides match TRBD1. The source is a man aged 25 to 45 who received the YFV17D yellow fever vaccine. DNA for the CDR3: TGTGCCAGCAGCCAGGGGGGTGAAGCTTTCTTT. Residues: CASSQGGEAFF.